What follows is one TCR beta chain and its context. This sample includes further DNA sequences coding for the same CDR3. This specimen belongs to a study of shared clonotypes between healthy human individuals. The germline V gene encodes CDR1 MNHNS and CDR2 SASEGT. Trimming pared 2 bases from V and 0 bases from J, leaving 5 bases between. CDR3 length equals 13 residues. TCRdb keeps only in-frame clones here, not all; method: immunoSEQ multiplex PCR. The sample carries about a million clones, 60% to 80% recorded once. The chain couples TRBV6-1 to TRBJ2-7; D remains ambiguous. This clonotype was sampled from a man younger than 35 in good health. Some clones in this sample may be carry-over from other donors' samples. Sequencing was performed on memory CD4+ T cells from PBMCs. Regarding subset: CD45RA-negative fraction. CDR3 DNA sequence: TGTGCCAGCAGTGAATCGTCCTCCTACGAGCAGTACTTC. The encoded protein is CASSESSSYEQYF.